A single TCR beta chain is shown here with its context. Its antigen is as yet unknown. The treatment here: around 19 received Ad26.COV2.S at low or high dose, single or two shots; five or six received placebo; per-sample allocation not given. At day 63 after the first vaccine or placebo injection, samples were drawn. Profiled with immunoSEQ multiplex PCR; TCRdb holds only in-frame clones, not every one. The table records 350,000 to 400,000 clones, more than 85% of them present only once. The entry originates in a study of Ad26.COV2.S vaccination and SARS-CoV-2 variants. At the level of the study: Into the muscle, Ad26.COV2.S was dosed once or twice, 56 days apart. Findings and limits, study-wide: Assessments of TCR breadth and depth may have underestimated the total T cell responses. Placebo recipients and vaccine recipients were similar in non-spike TCR breadth. Recipients given vaccine exceeded placebo recipients in spike-specific TCR breadth.

This CDR3 has 16 amino acids. V gave up 0 bases and J gave up 5 bases; unmatched junction bases: 1. Germline V gene sequence: CDR1 SGHAT, CDR2 FQNNGV. The sequence was obtained from a person between 18 and 65 years old who received the Ad26.COV2.S COVID-19 vaccine or a placebo. The sequenced sample was peripheral blood, obtained in a trial of Ad26.COV2.S vaccine versus placebo. The V gene is TRBV11-2, the J gene TRBJ2-3, with TRBD2 matching 14 bases. The DNA for the CDR3 is TGTGCCAGCAGCTTAGACGGACTAGCGGGGGGAGATACGCAGTATTTT. Translating it yields CASSLDGLAGGDTQYF. Together with reference TRBV11-2 and TRBJ2-3, the CDR3 gives the full variable domain: EAGVAQSPRYKIIEKRQSVAFWCNPISGHATLYWYQQILGQGPKLLIQFQNNGVVDDSQLPKDRFSAERLKGVDSTLKIQPAKLEDSAVYLCASSLDGLAGGDTQYFGPGTRLTVL.